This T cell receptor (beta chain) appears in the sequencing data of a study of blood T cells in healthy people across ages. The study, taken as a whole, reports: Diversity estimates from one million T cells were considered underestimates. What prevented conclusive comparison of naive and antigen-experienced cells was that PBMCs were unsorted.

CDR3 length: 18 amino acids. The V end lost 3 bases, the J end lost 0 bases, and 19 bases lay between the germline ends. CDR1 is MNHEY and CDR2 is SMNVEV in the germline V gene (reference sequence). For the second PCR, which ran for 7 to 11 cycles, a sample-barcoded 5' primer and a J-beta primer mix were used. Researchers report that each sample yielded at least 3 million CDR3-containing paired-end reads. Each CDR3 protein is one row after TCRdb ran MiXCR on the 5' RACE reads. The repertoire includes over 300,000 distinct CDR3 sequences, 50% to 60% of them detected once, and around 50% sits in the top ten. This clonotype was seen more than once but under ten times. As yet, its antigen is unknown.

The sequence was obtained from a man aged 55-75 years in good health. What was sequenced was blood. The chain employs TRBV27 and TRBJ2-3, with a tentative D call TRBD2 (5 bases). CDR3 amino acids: CASSFRGSKASSTDTQYF. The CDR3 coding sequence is TGTGCCAGCAGTTTTCGGGGTAGCAAGGCCTCCAGCACAGATACGCAGTATTTT.